The 30 T cell receptor beta chains reported below all come from one sample, sequenced in a study of OX40 agonist ivuxolimab in advanced cancers. Libraries came from the immunoSEQ multiplex PCR assay. This immuneACCESS table, as held by TCRdb, lists in-frame sequences with V and J called but not all clones. Of the missing ones, under half trace to an unresolved V gene in checked studies; the others have no known cause. The sample data list roughly 77,000 clones, and 81% of these were observed just once. The top ten hold about 4.6% of the sample. The material was CD4+ or CD8+ T cells sorted from blood, obtained in a trial of the OX40 agonist ivuxolimab. These receptors all stem from an adult with an advanced solid tumor such as melanoma, head and neck, liver or kidney cancer.

The DNA of the CDR3 is TGTGCCAGCAGACCGGGACAGTTATCAGATACGCAGTATTTT. Its translation is CASRPGQLSDTQYF. This chain uses TRBV6-5 with TRBJ2-3; 7 nucleotides agree with TRBD1. The CDR3 contains 14 residues. After removal of 6 bases from V and 4 bases from J, the junction contained 7 bases not matched to a gene. Germline V gives CDR1 MNHEY, CDR2 SVGAGI.

V is TRBV5-2 and J is TRBJ1-3; the D call of TRBD1 is as the table states it, not checked on the DNA. TRBV5-2 is termed a pseudogene. The CDR3 runs 15 residues. The CDR3 coding sequence is TGCGCCAGCAGTCCTGAGGAGGACAGAAGAAACACCATATATTTT. Protein product: CASSPEEDRRNTIYF.

This clone was observed a few times. V usage is TRBV5-1 and J usage is TRBJ1-5; 8 bases are shared with TRBD1. Germline V lookup: CDR1 SGHRS, CDR2 YFSETQ. V shed 7 bases and J 4 bases; nucleotides not matched to a gene: 7. CDR3 length equals 14 residues. The DNA of the CDR3 is TGCGCCAGCGCGACAGGGGTGGGAAATCAGCCCCAGCATTTT. Translation gives CASATGVGNQPQHF.

The V gene is TRBV11-2, the J gene TRBJ2-7; TRBD1 matches 7 bases. CDR3 length: 14 amino acids. CDR1 and CDR2 from the germline V gene are SGHAT and FQNNGV. With V trimmed by 0 bases and J by 7 bases, 6 bases remained unmatched. In DNA form, the CDR3 reads TGTGCCAGCAGCTTAGACAGGGGGTCGCGAGAGCAGTACTTC. Translated, it gives CASSLDRGSREQYF. Supplemented by reference TRBV11-2 and TRBJ2-7, the full variable domain reads EAGVAQSPRYKIIEKRQSVAFWCNPISGHATLYWYQQILGQGPKLLIQFQNNGVVDDSQLPKDRFSAERLKGVDSTLKIQPAKLEDSAVYLCASSLDRGSREQYFGPGTRLTVT.

This clone occurred once. The chain is built from TRBV27 and TRBJ1-4; D unresolved. Trimming removed 5 bases at V and 9 bases at J, with 16 bases between. Germline V gives CDR1 MNHEY, CDR2 SMNVEV (reference sequence). The CDR3 sequence is 14 residues long. The CDR3 loop reads CASSPAEDGKKLFF. The CDR3, as DNA: TGTGCCAGCAGTCCAGCCGAGGACGGAAAAAAACTGTTTTTT.

This chain connects TRBV11-3 to TRBJ2-2; weak D call: TRBD1 (6 bases). The CDR3 is made up of 16 amino acids. Between the trimmed V and J ends, which lost 6 bases and 5 bases, there was a span of 19 bases. Germline lookup yields CDR1 SGHNT and CDR2 YENEEA. The CDR3 is CASRAPGQGRTGELFF. The CDR3 bases are TGTGCCAGCAGGGCACCGGGACAAGGAAGGACCGGGGAGCTGTTTTTT.

This chain connects TRBV7-3 to TRBJ1-2; 10 nucleotides align to TRBD1. The CDR3 has 17 amino acids. The ends lost 0 bases at V and 7 bases at J; junction bases unmatched: 11. Germline loops: CDR1 SGHTA, CDR2 FQGTGA. CDR3 sequence (DNA): TGTGCCAGCAGCTTAACGGCCGACAGGGGGCGAGTGAGTGGCTACACCTTC. Protein: CASSLTADRGRVSGYTF.

This chain links TRBV4-3 with TRBJ1-2, with 10 positions matching TRBD1. Germline trimming cut 4 bases from V and 3 bases from J; bases unmatched to any gene: 8. The germline gives CDR1 LGHNA, CDR2 YSLEER. The CDR3 consists of 16 residues. In DNA form, the CDR3 reads TGCGCCAGCAGCCTCGAGACCGGACAGGGGGACTATGGCTACACCTTC. This sequence encodes CASSLETGQGDYGYTF.

The chain uses TRBV6-1 and TRBJ1-5, with D unclear. CDR3 length: 15 residues. Germline V gene sequence: CDR1 MNHNS, CDR2 SASEGT. V lost 3 bases and J 3 bases, leaving 12 bases between the germline ends. The CDR3 sequence: CASSEGRRYNQPQHF. The CDR3 region has the DNA TGTGCCAGCAGTGAGGGCCGACGGTACAATCAGCCCCAGCATTTT.

The chain is built from TRBV7-9 and TRBJ1-1, with 7 bases lining up with TRBD1. The germline CDR1 and CDR2 sequences are SEHNR and FQNEAQ (reference sequence). J gave up 2 bases and V 1 base, and 10 bases lay outside the gene matches. CDR3 length: 17 residues. CDR3 bases: TGTGCCAGCAGCTTAGTATCGTGGGGACAGCAAAACACTGAAGCTTTCTTT. Protein sequence: CASSLVSWGQQNTEAFF.

The chain couples TRBV18 to TRBJ2-3, with D possibly called TRBD1 or TRBD2 (7 bases each). Germline V CDR1 and CDR2: KGHSH, LQKENI. Trimming took 5 bases from V and 5 from J, leaving 17 bases between them. This CDR3 is built from 15 residues. CDR3 in amino acids: CASSSGGAGEDTQYF. As DNA, the CDR3 is TGTGCCAGCTCATCAGGGGGGGCCGGGGAAGATACGCAGTATTTT.

This clone was detected a few times. The V gene is TRBV10-3, the J gene TRBJ2-2; TRBD2 matches at 11 bases. The V gene end was trimmed by 6 bases and the J gene end by 5 bases; junction bases not matched to a gene: 14. Germline V CDR1 and CDR2: ENHRY, SYGVKD. The CDR3 loop spans 18 amino acids. As DNA, the CDR3 is TGTGCCATCAGGACCGGGACTAGCGGCCAGAGGGGGACCGGGGAGCTGTTTTTT. It encodes CAIRTGTSGQRGTGELFF.

The V and J genes are TRBV5-6 and TRBJ1-2; D call uncertain. V lost 2 bases, J lost 4 bases, and 9 bases lay in between. This CDR3 is 13 amino acids long. The germline CDR1 and CDR2 sequences are SGHDT and YYEEEE. CDR3 DNA: TGTGCCAGCAGCTTAGGCTCGACCTATGGCTACACCTTC. It codes for CASSLGSTYGYTF.

V and J are TRBV2 and TRBJ2-5; the D is unclear. The germline CDR1 and CDR2 sequences are SNHLY and FYNNEI. The CDR3 covers 13 residues. Trimming cost V 3 bases and J 4 bases, with 9 bases left between them. The DNA for the CDR3 is TGTGCCAGCAGTGACTCCGAGCTAGAGACCCAGTACTTC. Translated: CASSDSELETQYF.

The chain has TRBV5-1 and TRBJ2-5; 7 bases fit TRBD1. The germline V gene encodes CDR1 SGHRS and CDR2 YFSETQ. The CDR3 length is 18 residues. Trimming took 3 bases from V and 5 from J; bases not matched to a gene: 19. The CDR3 nucleotides are TGCGCCAGCAGCTCGAACCCAGCCGGGACAGCCGGTTTCGAGACCCAGTACTTC. Protein: CASSSNPAGTAGFETQYF. Variable domain in full (rest from reference TRBV5-1 and TRBJ2-5): KAGVTQTPRYLIKTRGQQVTLSCSPISGHRSVSWYQQTPGQGLQFLFEYFSETQRNKGNFPGRFSGRQFSNSRSEMNVSTLELGDSALYLCASSSNPAGTAGFETQYFGPGTRLLVL.

This clone has more than one count but fewer than ten. DNA of the CDR3: TGTGCCAGCAGTACGAAGGTCGCTCTCTGGTCCAATGAGCAGTTCTTC. Residues: CASSTKVALWSNEQFF. The rearrangement joins TRBV27 to TRBJ2-1; D not certain. Germline V gene data show CDR1 as MNHEY and CDR2 as SMNVEV (reference sequence). The CDR3 runs 16 residues. With 5 bases removed from V and 6 bases from J, the gap between germline ends came to 20 bases.

The chain uses TRBV27 and TRBJ1-2; 8 bases line up with TRBD1. Per the germline V gene, CDR1 is MNHEY and CDR2 is SMNVEV (reference sequence). The CDR3 has 15 residues. V shed 0 bases and J 8 bases; nucleotides not matched to a gene: 8. CDR3: CASSLSTTGVEGYTF. The CDR3 DNA follows: TGTGCCAGCAGTTTATCGACGACAGGGGTTGAGGGCTACACCTTC.

To note about this clone: Because the CDR3's place on the DNA is in doubt, the DNA is left out and the CDR3 is given as listed by TCRdb. The genes are TRBV5-1 and TRBJ2-2; the table calls TRBD2, which could not be checked here. The CDR3 is 17 amino acids long, termini counted. CDR1 is SGHRS and CDR2 is YFSETQ in the germline V gene. CDR3 amino acids: CASSLSLGGRRAGELFF.

This sequence joins TRBV2 and TRBJ2-1, with D maybe TRBD2 (5 bases). V was shortened by 7 bases and J by 2 bases, with 15 bases between the two germline ends. The CDR3 has 15 amino acids. Germline lookup yields CDR1 SNHLY and CDR2 FYNNEI. The CDR3 DNA is TGTGCCAGCAAAATATTCCGGGGTGCCTACAATGAGCAGTTCTTC. Residues: CASKIFRGAYNEQFF.

This chain's CDR3 is CASSTGTEQFF. DNA for the CDR3: TGTGCCAGCAGCACCGGTACTGAGCAGTTCTTC. The J gene is TRBJ2-1, the V gene TRBV7-9; D is unclear. Germline CDR1 reads SEHNR; CDR2 reads FQNEAQ (reference sequence). This CDR3 region has 11 residues. Trimming shortened V by 5 bases and J by 9 bases, and 8 bases separated the two germline ends. The full variable domain, its missing parts supplied by reference TRBV7-9 and TRBJ2-1, is DTGVSQNPRHKITKRGQNVTFRCDPISEHNRLYWYRQTLGQGPEFLTYFQNEAQLEKSRLLSDRFSAERPKGSFSTLEIQRTEQGDSAMYLCASSTGTEQFFGPGTRLTVL.

This chain joins TRBV9 and TRBJ2-5; possibly TRBD1 for D (6 bases). Trimming cost V 3 bases and J 0 bases, with 9 bases left between them. The CDR3 contains 14 residues. Germline assignment: CDR1 SGDLS and CDR2 YYNGEE. CDR3 nucleotide sequence: TGTGCCAGCAGCGCCCGACAGGACCAAGAGACCCAGTACTTC. Residues: CASSARQDQETQYF.

This clone has only a few counts. V and J are TRBV11-2 and TRBJ2-7; no definite D call. V lost 5 bases to trimming and J lost 3 bases, with 20 bases between them. This CDR3 contains 16 residues. Per germline, CDR1 SGHAT and CDR2 FQNNGV. The CDR3 sequence: CASSPPPGNTHYEQYF. In nucleotides, the CDR3 is TGTGCCAGCAGCCCCCCCCCAGGTAACACCCACTACGAGCAGTACTTC.

The CDR3 protein is CASSRQAQSEAFF. In DNA form, the CDR3 reads TGTGCCAGCAGCAGACAGGCCCAATCTGAAGCTTTCTTT. The rearrangement uses TRBV7-2 and TRBJ1-1, with D possibly matching TRBD1 (6 bases). Trimming shortened V by 5 bases and J by 6 bases, and 13 bases separated the two germline ends. The CDR3 length is 13 residues. The germline V gene encodes CDR1 SGHTA and CDR2 FQGNSA.

V and J are TRBV10-3 and TRBJ2-7; maybe TRBD1 (6 bases). This CDR3 spans 12 amino acids. V was clipped by 8 bases and J by 3 bases, with 11 bases between them. CDR1 ENHRY and CDR2 SYGVKD come from the germline V gene. The CDR3 sequence: CAISQGYYEQYF. DNA for the CDR3: TGTGCCATCTCACAGGGCTACTACGAGCAGTACTTC.

The V call is TRBV16, the J call TRBJ2-3, with TRBD2 identical over 8 bases. Germline loops: CDR1 KGHSY, CDR2 FQNENV. J was trimmed by 6 bases and V by 1 base; bases with no gene match: 12. The CDR3 length is 17 residues. This chain's CDR3 is CASSQFGSGASSDTQYF. The CDR3 nucleotides are TGTGCCAGCAGCCAATTTGGTAGCGGGGCGTCTTCGGATACGCAGTATTTT. The whole variable domain, filled in from reference TRBV16 and TRBJ2-3, reads GEEVAQTPKHLVRGEGQKAKLYCAPIKGHSYVFWYQQVLKNEFKFLISFQNENVFDETGMPKERFSAKCLPNSPCSLEIQATKLEDSAVYFCASSQFGSGASSDTQYFGPGTRLTVL.

This sequence joins TRBV4-2 and TRBJ2-7; D possibly corresponds to TRBD2 (5 bases). Trimming stripped 5 bases from V and 4 bases from J, with 21 bases between. Germline CDR1 reads LGHNA; CDR2 reads YNFKEQ. The CDR3 has 16 amino acids. The CDR3 sequence: CASSAIWELLSYEQYF. CDR3 nucleotides: TGTGCCAGCAGCGCGATCTGGGAGCTCCTTTCTTACGAGCAGTACTTC.

This clone was detected only once. The identical CDR3 is also encoded by other nucleotide sequences in the sample. This sequence joins TRBV4-3 and TRBJ2-3, with D perhaps given as TRBD1 or TRBD2 (5 bases each). This CDR3 region has 16 residues. V was shortened by 3 bases and J by 2 bases, with 15 bases between the two germline ends. The germline CDR1 and CDR2 sequences are LGHNA and YSLEER. For the CDR3, the DNA is TGCGCCAGCAGCCAGGTCGGGACCGAATTCACAGATACGCAGTATTTT. This encodes CASSQVGTEFTDTQYF.

J is TRBJ1-1 and V is TRBV29-1; D is ambiguous. In germline, CDR1 is SQVTM, CDR2 ANQGSEA. This CDR3 comprises 13 residues. As DNA, the CDR3 is TGCAGTGGTCTAAAACTCAGCGATCGTGAAGCTTTCTTT. Encoded protein: CSGLKLSDREAFF.

This chain uses TRBV19 with TRBJ2-1; D not certain. V was cut by 5 bases and J by 3 bases, with 11 bases left in between. The germline CDR1 and CDR2 sequences are LNHDA and SQIVND (reference sequence). CDR3 length equals 14 residues. The CDR3 region has the DNA TGTGCCAGTAGTGGACCCCCTAACTACAATGAGCAGTTCTTC. It translates to CASSGPPNYNEQFF.

The chain is built from TRBV9 and TRBJ2-5; 10 bases fit TRBD2. The CDR3 has 15 residues. V shed 4 bases and J 5 bases; nucleotides not matched to a gene: 8. Germline V gene sequence: CDR1 SGDLS, CDR2 YYNGEE. CDR3: CASSPSASGGETQYF. The CDR3 region has the DNA TGTGCCAGCAGCCCCTCGGCTAGCGGGGGTGAGACCCAGTACTTC.